A single sample is the source of the 18 T cell receptor beta chains below, sequenced in a study of Graves' ophthalmopathy and Graves' hyperthyroidism. Beta-chain TCR CDR3 regions were amplified from RNA transcripts. The authors performed first-round RT-PCR with HTBI primers and then a second-round multiplex PCR. TCRdb re-derived calls from the multiplex PCR reads in MiXCR, one entry per CDR3 protein. The profile shows approximately 500,000 distinct CDR3 sequences, roughly 14% of them singletons. Sequences were obtained from blood. The origin of the receptors is a woman aged 25 to 39 with Graves' ophthalmopathy.

Concerning this clonotype itself: Just one base apart from a much larger clone, this may be a read error. J is TRBJ1-1 and V is TRBV19, with D unresolved. Germline CDR1 LNHDA, CDR2 SQIVND (reference sequence). V was cut by 3 bases and J by 0 bases, with 11 bases left in between. There are 15 residues in the CDR3. CDR3 bases: TGTGCCAGTAGTATTTGGGGTCTGATGAACACTGAAGCTTTCTTT. Encoded protein: CASSIWGLMNTEAFF.

This clonotype has a count of ten or more. This CDR3 reads CSARALRQGLREQYF. For the CDR3, the DNA is TGCAGTGCTAGGGCCCTTCGACAGGGTCTCCGCGAGCAGTACTTC. The chain joins TRBV20-1 to TRBJ2-7, with 7 bases aligning to TRBD1. J was trimmed by 6 bases and V by 3 bases; bases with no gene match: 14. Germline V lookup: CDR1 DFQATT, CDR2 SNEGSKA (reference sequence). The CDR3 length is 15 residues.

Worth noting for this clonotype: A read error is possible here, since a much larger clone lies one base away. The CDR3 loop is CASSSSLAYFKVPYQPQHF. The CDR3 region has the DNA TGTGCCAGCAGTTCGTCGTTGGCCTATTTCAAAGTTCCTTATCAGCCCCAGCATTTT. V and J are TRBV12-3 or TRBV12-4 and TRBJ1-5; no clear D gene. CDR3 length: 19 residues. V was pared by 4 bases and J by 5 bases, with 27 bases between.

This clonotype has ten or more counts. This chain links TRBV6-5 with TRBJ2-7; 9 bases line up with TRBD1. The CDR3 is made up of 15 amino acids. V gave up 6 bases and J gave up 6 bases; unmatched junction bases: 12. Germline loops: CDR1 MNHEY, CDR2 SVGAGI. Here the CDR3 reads CASRSDRGGAREQYF. The CDR3 DNA reads TGTGCCAGCAGATCGGACAGGGGTGGGGCTCGCGAGCAGTACTTC.

In its sample, this clonotype was seen a few times. The chain joins TRBV2 to TRBJ2-5; D could derive from TRBD1 or TRBD2 (5 bases each). CDR1 and CDR2 from the germline V gene are SNHLY and FYNNEI. The CDR3 has 13 amino acids. Deletions cut 4 bases from V and 5 bases from J, with 11 bases between. The CDR3 loop reads CASSALGEETQYF. The CDR3, as DNA: TGTGCCAGCAGTGCCCTGGGGGAGGAGACCCAGTACTTC.

This clonotype was seen many times. The chain uses TRBV27 and TRBJ1-5; possibly TRBD1 for D (5 bases). Trimming pared 3 bases from V and 0 bases from J, leaving 6 bases between. CDR1 and CDR2 (germline): MNHEY, SMNVEV (reference sequence). The CDR3 contains 14 residues. The CDR3 is CASSFQGSNQPQHF. For the CDR3, the DNA is TGTGCCAGCAGTTTTCAGGGTAGCAATCAGCCCCAGCATTTT.

The chain is built from TRBV3-1 and TRBJ1-1; D is perhaps TRBD1 (5 bases). Trimming removed 5 bases at V and 0 bases at J, with 16 bases between. This CDR3 has 16 amino acids. Germline V gene data show CDR1 as LGHDT and CDR2 as YNNKEL (reference sequence). CDR3 residues: CASSTVGVRVNTEAFF. The CDR3, as DNA: TGTGCCAGCAGCACCGTGGGGGTGAGGGTGAACACTGAAGCTTTCTTT.

The V call is TRBV28, the J call TRBJ2-7, with D unresolved. The ends were cut back, 6 bases at V and 3 bases at J, with 27 bases in the middle. This CDR3 is built from 18 residues. Looked up from germline, CDR1 is MDHEN and CDR2 is SYDVKM. The CDR3 bases are TGTGCCAGCAGCTCCACTGCCCCCGGGCCTCTCACTTTCTACGAGCAGTACTTC. This codes for CASSSTAPGPLTFYEQYF. The complete variable domain, with remaining parts taken from reference TRBV28 and TRBJ2-7, reads DVKVTQSSRYLVKRTGEKVFLECVQDMDHENMFWYRQDPGLGLRLIYFSYDVKMKEKGDIPEGYSVSREKKERFSLILESASTNQTSMYLCASSSTAPGPLTFYEQYFGPGTRLTVT.

This clonotype showed up just a few times. The rearrangement uses TRBV11-1 and TRBJ2-3; 8 bases agree with TRBD1. There are 16 residues in the CDR3. The junction had 8 bases not matched to a gene; V was cut back by 4 bases and J by 2 bases. CDR1 is SGHAT and CDR2 is FQDESV in the germline V gene (reference sequence). The CDR3, as DNA: TGTGCCAGCAGCTCCCCAGCGACAGGGGTCACAGATACGCAGTATTTT. The encoded protein is CASSSPATGVTDTQYF.

This clonotype appeared many times. The rearrangement links TRBV7-2 to TRBJ1-2; tentatively, D is TRBD1 (5 bases). Germline V gene lookup returns CDR1 SGHTA and CDR2 FQGNSA. Trimming removed 0 bases from V and 4 bases from J, with 9 bases in between. The length of the CDR3 is 14 residues. The CDR3 spells CASSLAAGTYGYTF. The DNA for the CDR3 is TGTGCCAGCAGCTTAGCCGCAGGGACCTATGGCTACACCTTC.

This clonotype was detected many times. J is TRBJ1-5 and V is TRBV2; D is perhaps TRBD1 (6 bases). The CDR3 runs to 12 residues. V lost 8 bases and J 6 bases, leaving 11 bases between the germline ends. Germline CDR1 SNHLY, CDR2 FYNNEI. The CDR3 DNA follows: TGTGCCAGCCAGGGGATGGGTCAGCCCCAGCATTTT. Amino acids: CASQGMGQPQHF.

This clonotype has a count of ten or more. V gene TRBV6-1 combines with J gene TRBJ2-6; D tentatively fits TRBD1 or TRBD2 (5 bases each). V was cut by 6 bases and J by 1 base, with 10 bases left in between. Germline CDR1 and CDR2: MNHNS and SASEGT. The CDR3 contains 15 residues. CDR3 in amino acids: CASSRETSGANVLTF. The CDR3 nucleotides are TGTGCCAGCAGCAGGGAGACTTCTGGGGCCAACGTCCTGACTTTC.

This clonotype was seen repeatedly, ten times or more. J is TRBJ1-6 and V is TRBV5-1; D remains ambiguous. The CDR3 loop spans 16 amino acids. The V end lost 1 base, the J end lost 0 bases, and 8 bases lay between the germline ends. In germline, CDR1 is SGHRS, CDR2 YFSETQ. CDR3 in DNA: TGCGCCAGCAGCTTGACGCTAAGCTCCTATAATTCACCCCTCCACTTT. It codes for CASSLTLSSYNSPLHF.

This clonotype has at least ten counts. V is TRBV9 and J is TRBJ1-2; 7 nucleotides match TRBD1. Germline values: CDR1 SGDLS, CDR2 YYNGEE. After removal of 4 bases from V and 2 bases from J, the junction contained 5 bases not matched to a gene. CDR3 length: 14 amino acids. The CDR3 protein is CASSLPGQNYGYTF. DNA for the CDR3: TGTGCCAGCAGCCTTCCGGGACAGAACTATGGCTACACCTTC.

This sequence joins TRBV13 and TRBJ1-2, with TRBD1 as a possible D gene (6 bases). The V end was cut by 5 bases, the J end by 3 bases, with 13 bases between. This CDR3 comprises 14 residues. Germline values: CDR1 PRHDT, CDR2 FYEKMQ (reference sequence). In DNA form, the CDR3 reads TGTGCCAGCAGCCCTCGGGGGCTTGACTATGGCTACACCTTC. Translated, it gives CASSPRGLDYGYTF.

This clonotype was observed a few times. A much larger clone differs by one base, so this may be a read error. This chain connects TRBV29-1 to TRBJ1-1; TRBD1 matches 7 bases. Per germline, CDR1 SQVTM and CDR2 ANQGSEA. CDR3 length: 12 residues. Trimming at V came to 8 bases and at J to 3 bases, leaving 6 bases not matched to a gene. CDR3 residues: CSSDRVDTEAFF. The CDR3 bases are TGCAGCTCAGACAGGGTGGACACTGAAGCTTTCTTT.

This clonotype was counted ten times or more. The chain has TRBV12-3 or TRBV12-4 and TRBJ2-5; D is uncertain. There are 13 residues in the CDR3. V lost 5 bases and J 5 bases, leaving 12 bases between the germline ends. The CDR3 loop is CASSPRLRETQYF. The CDR3 DNA is TGTGCCAGCAGTCCCCGTCTAAGGGAGACCCAGTACTTC.

This clonotype was observed at least ten times. This chain connects TRBV7-2 to TRBJ2-5; D remains unclear. This CDR3 has 14 amino acids. CDR1 SGHTA and CDR2 FQGNSA come from the germline V gene. Trimming took 5 bases from V and 5 from J, leaving 15 bases between them. Here the CDR3 reads CASSHPHQLETQYF. The DNA of the CDR3 is TGTGCCAGCAGCCACCCCCATCAGCTGGAGACCCAGTACTTC.